A single TCR beta chain is shown here with its context. Participants, about 18 to 90 years old, spanned approximately 25 US areas. Either two negative PCRs, clearance, or symptom resolution qualified Cohort 3 donors as recovered. The table came from immunoSEQ multiplex PCR; TCRdb's copy has only in-frame clones and leaves some out. The sample consists of about 400,000 clones, nearly 90% of them appearing once. This entry is derived from a study of blood T cell repertoires in COVID-19. The overall study: The United States, Italy and Spain were the sources of the acute and convalescent COVID-19 samples. The cDNA or gDNA used as material had been derived from T cells, B-cell-depleted T cells, or PBMCs.

Germline V gives CDR1 ENHRY, CDR2 SYGVKD. CDR3 length equals 13 residues. The V and J ends lost 7 bases and 1 base respectively, with 10 bases between them. The chain recombines TRBV10-3 with TRBJ1-1, with TRBD1 as a possible D gene (6 bases). Material: PBMCs or T cells enriched from blood (not recorded which). This sequence originates from a woman aged 30 to 39 who had recovered from COVID-19. DNA for the CDR3: TGTGCCATCACCCCAGGGGAGAACACTGAAGCTTTCTTT. This codes for CAITPGENTEAFF.